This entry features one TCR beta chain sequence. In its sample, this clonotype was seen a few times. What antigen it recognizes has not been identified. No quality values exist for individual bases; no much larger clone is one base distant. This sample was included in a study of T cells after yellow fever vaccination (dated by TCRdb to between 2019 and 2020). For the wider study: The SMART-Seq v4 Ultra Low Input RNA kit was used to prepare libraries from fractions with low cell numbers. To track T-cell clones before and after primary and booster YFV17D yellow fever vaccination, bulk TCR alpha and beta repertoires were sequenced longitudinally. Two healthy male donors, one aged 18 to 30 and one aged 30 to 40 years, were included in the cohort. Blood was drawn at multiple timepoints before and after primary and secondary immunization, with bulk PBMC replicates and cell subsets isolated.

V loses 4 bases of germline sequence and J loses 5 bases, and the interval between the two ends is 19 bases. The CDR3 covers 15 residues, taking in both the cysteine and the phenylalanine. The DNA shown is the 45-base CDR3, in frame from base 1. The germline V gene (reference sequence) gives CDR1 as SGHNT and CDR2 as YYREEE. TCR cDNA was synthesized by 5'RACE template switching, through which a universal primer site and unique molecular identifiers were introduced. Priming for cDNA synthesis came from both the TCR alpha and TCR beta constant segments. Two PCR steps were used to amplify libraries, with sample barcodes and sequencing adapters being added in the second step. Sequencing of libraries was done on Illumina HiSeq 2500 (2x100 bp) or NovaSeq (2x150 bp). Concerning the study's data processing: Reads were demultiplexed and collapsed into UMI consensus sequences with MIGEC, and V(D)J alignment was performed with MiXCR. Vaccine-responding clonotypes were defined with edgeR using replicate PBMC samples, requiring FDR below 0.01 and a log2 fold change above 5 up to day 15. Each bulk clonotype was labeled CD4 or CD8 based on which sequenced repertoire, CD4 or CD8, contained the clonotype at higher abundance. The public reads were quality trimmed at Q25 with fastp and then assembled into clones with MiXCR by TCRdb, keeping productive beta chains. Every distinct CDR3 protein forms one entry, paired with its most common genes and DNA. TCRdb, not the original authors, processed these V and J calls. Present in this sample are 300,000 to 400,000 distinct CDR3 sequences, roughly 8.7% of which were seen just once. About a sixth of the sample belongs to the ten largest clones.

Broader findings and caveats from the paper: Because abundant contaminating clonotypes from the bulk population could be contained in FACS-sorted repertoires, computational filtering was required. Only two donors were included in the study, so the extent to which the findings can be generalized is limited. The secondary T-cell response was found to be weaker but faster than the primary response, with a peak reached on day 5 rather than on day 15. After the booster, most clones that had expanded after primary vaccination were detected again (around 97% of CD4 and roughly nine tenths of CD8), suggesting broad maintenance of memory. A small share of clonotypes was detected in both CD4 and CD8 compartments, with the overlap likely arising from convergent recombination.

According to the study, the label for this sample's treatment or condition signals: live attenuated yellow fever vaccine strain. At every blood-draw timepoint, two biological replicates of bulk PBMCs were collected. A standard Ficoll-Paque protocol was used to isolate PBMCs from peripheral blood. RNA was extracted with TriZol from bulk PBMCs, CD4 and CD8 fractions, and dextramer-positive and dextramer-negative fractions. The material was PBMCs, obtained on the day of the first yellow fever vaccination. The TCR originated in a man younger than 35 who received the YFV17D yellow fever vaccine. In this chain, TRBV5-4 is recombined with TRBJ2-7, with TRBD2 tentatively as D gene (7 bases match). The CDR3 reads CASSHPPAGADEQYF. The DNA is TGTGCCAGCAGCCATCCCCCCGCGGGGGCGGACGAGCAGTACTTC.